One and the same sample provided the 29 T cell receptor beta chains below, sequenced in a study of spatial heterogeneity in lung cancer. MiXCR, run by TCRdb on the 5' RACE reads, gives a single entry per CDR3 protein. The repertoire holds 25,000 or so distinct CDR3 sequences, less than 5.5% seen once, with roughly 5% in the top ten. Noted time point: sample taken at primary tumor resection. The input material, whole RNA from tumor, nontumor lung or frozen PBMC, was sequenced unsorted. The sample here was PBMCs, taken at surgery. The receptors here all came from a male donor with early-stage non-small cell lung cancer.

This clonotype was seen at least ten times. CDR3 DNA: TGTGCCAGCTCACCACCGGGGCAGCAATACGCCGAGCAGTACTTC. It yields the protein CASSPPGQQYAEQYF. The rearrangement joins TRBV18 to TRBJ2-7, with D perhaps matching TRBD1 (5 bases). The CDR3 has 15 residues. The V gene's germline CDR1 is KGHSH and CDR2 LQKENI. Trimming shortened V by 0 bases and J by 6 bases, and 15 bases separated the two germline ends.

This clonotype was seen at least ten times. The chain recombines TRBV20-1 with TRBJ1-1; D is unresolved. The CDR3 covers 12 residues. V gave up 1 base and J gave up 8 bases, with 11 bases separating them. Germline values: CDR1 DFQATT, CDR2 SNEGSKA (reference sequence). CDR3 DNA: TGCAGTGCTAGAGGTTTCCGGATCGAAGCTTTCTTT. Amino acid sequence: CSARGFRIEAFF.

This clonotype was counted ten times or more. This chain connects TRBV11-2 to TRBJ2-3, with 7 positions matching TRBD1. Germline values: CDR1 SGHAT, CDR2 FQNNGV. V was clipped by 1 base and J by 4 bases; unmatched bases: 5. The CDR3 contains 15 residues. In nucleotides, the CDR3 is TGTGCCAGCAGCTTAGTTAGGGGGCGAGCAGATACGCAGTATTTT. The encoded protein is CASSLVRGRADTQYF.

This clonotype has ten or more counts. The J gene is TRBJ2-2, the V gene TRBV29-1; 9 bases align to TRBD1. The J segment lost 6 bases and the V segment lost 3 bases, leaving 8 bases of the junction unmatched. CDR1 SQVTM and CDR2 ANQGSEA come from the germline V gene. The CDR3 totals 15 residues. The DNA of the CDR3 is TGCAGCGTTGAGGGGACAGGGCTCCGTGCCGGGGAGCTGTTTTTT. Amino acids: CSVEGTGLRAGELFF.

This clonotype was counted ten times or more. V is TRBV6-2 or TRBV6-3 and J is TRBJ1-2, with a possible D match to TRBD1 (5 bases). Trimming pared 5 bases from V and 1 base from J, leaving 11 bases between. In germline, CDR1 is MNHEY, CDR2 SVGEGT. The CDR3 spans 14 residues. The CDR3 sequence is CASSNTGRNYGYTF. DNA for the CDR3: TGTGCCAGCAGTAACACAGGACGTAACTATGGCTACACCTTC.

This clonotype was seen many times. The CDR3 spells CAWSVDHRWGVPYEQYF. The CDR3 DNA reads TGTGCCTGGAGTGTGGATCATCGATGGGGGGTGCCCTACGAGCAGTACTTC. This chain connects TRBV30 to TRBJ2-7; D is possibly TRBD2 (6 bases). Germline V gene data show CDR1 as GTSNPN and CDR2 as SVGIG (reference sequence). The CDR3 consists of 17 residues. Trimming pared 0 bases from V and 2 bases from J, leaving 20 bases between.

This clonotype was picked up many times. The chain has TRBV14 and TRBJ2-2; D possibly corresponds to TRBD1 (5 bases). V shed 2 bases and J shed 0 bases, with 7 bases lying between them. This CDR3 is built from 15 residues. The V gene's germline CDR1 is SGHDN and CDR2 FVKESK. The CDR3 DNA sequence: TGTGCCAGCAGCCAAAGGGGCGCGAACACCGGGGAGCTGTTTTTT. As protein: CASSQRGANTGELFF.

This clonotype was seen many times. The V call is TRBV5-6, the J call TRBJ2-1, with a weak D call TRBD2 (5 bases). V was trimmed by 3 bases and J by 3 bases, leaving 10 bases between them. The germline V gene has CDR1 SGHDT and CDR2 YYEEEE. There are 14 residues in the CDR3. CDR3 loop: CASSSGDYYNEQFF. The CDR3 coding sequence is TGTGCCAGCAGCTCCGGAGACTACTACAATGAGCAGTTCTTC.

This clonotype was recorded at least ten times. The genes are TRBV7-3 and TRBJ2-3; no definite D call. Per germline, CDR1 SGHTA and CDR2 FQGTGA. Trimming removed 0 bases at V and 5 bases at J, with 6 bases between. The CDR3 consists of 13 residues. CDR3 DNA sequence: TGTGCCAGCAGCTTAACGCGAGAAGATACGCAGTATTTT. Residues: CASSLTREDTQYF.

This clonotype was picked up many times. The rearrangement joins TRBV28 to TRBJ2-4; D unresolved. V was shortened by 3 bases and J by 5 bases, with 8 bases between the two germline ends. This CDR3 region has 13 residues. CDR1 and CDR2 from the germline V gene are MDHEN and SYDVKM. For the CDR3, the DNA is TGTGCCAGCAGTTTGGGCAGCCAAAACATTCAGTACTTC. Its protein is CASSLGSQNIQYF.

The V and J genes are TRBV6-1 and TRBJ2-7, with TRBD2 matching 8 bases. With 7 bases clipped from V and 9 bases from J, the junction kept 17 bases outside the gene matches. The CDR3 contains 15 residues. The V gene's germline CDR1 is MNHNS and CDR2 SASEGT. DNA of the CDR3: TGTGCCAGCACAAACAGCATCGGGAGGGGATCTTGGCAGTACTTC. This sequence encodes CASTNSIGRGSWQYF.

This clonotype was seen only a few times. The chain combines TRBV12-3 or TRBV12-4 with TRBJ1-3, with D tentatively TRBD1 (5 bases). There are 14 residues in the CDR3. V was cut by 3 bases and J by 2 bases, with 8 bases left in between. CDR3 sequence: CASSLPRAGNTIYF. DNA for the CDR3: TGTGCCAGCAGTTTGCCCAGGGCTGGAAACACCATATATTTT.

In its sample, this clonotype was seen many times. CDR3 amino acids: CSVNRGHLQETQYF. The CDR3 DNA follows: TGCAGCGTTAACCGAGGACACCTCCAAGAGACCCAGTACTTC. The chain uses TRBV29-1 and TRBJ2-5; weak D call: TRBD1 (5 bases). The germline CDR1 and CDR2 sequences are SQVTM and ANQGSEA. V lost 5 bases and J 1 base, leaving 14 bases between the germline ends. This CDR3 contains 14 residues.

About this clonotype itself: A much larger clone differs by one base, so this may be a read error. This rearrangement joins TRBV12-3 or TRBV12-4 to TRBJ2-3; 10 nucleotides match TRBD2. The V gene end was trimmed by 5 bases and the J gene end by 3 bases; junction bases not matched to a gene: 5. The CDR3 sequence is 15 residues long. The DNA for the CDR3 is TGTGCCAGCAGTGCTCTTAGCGGGGGGACAGATACGCAGTATTTT. The encoded protein is CASSALSGGTDTQYF.

This clonotype was seen at least ten times. V and J are TRBV12-3 or TRBV12-4 and TRBJ1-2; D unclear. The V and J ends lost 3 bases and 8 bases respectively, with 10 bases between them. The CDR3 runs 12 residues. The CDR3 is CASSLGQRGYTF. The CDR3 nucleotides read TGTGCCAGCAGTTTGGGTCAGCGGGGCTACACCTTC.

This clonotype was recorded many times. The gene calls are TRBV6-5 and TRBJ1-1; possibly TRBD1 for D (6 bases). The germline V gene has CDR1 MNHEY and CDR2 SVGAGI. Trimming shortened V by 6 bases and J by 5 bases, and 10 bases separated the two germline ends. CDR3 size: 12 residues. CDR3 amino acids: CASRQGRTEAFF. The CDR3 DNA sequence: TGTGCCAGCAGGCAGGGGAGGACTGAAGCTTTCTTT.

This clonotype was seen ten or more times. The rearrangement links TRBV20-1 to TRBJ2-3, with 9 positions matching TRBD1. The CDR3 spans 16 residues. Germline trimming cut 1 base from V and 6 bases from J; bases unmatched to any gene: 11. Germline CDR1 is DFQATT and CDR2 is SNEGSKA (reference sequence). CDR3 sequence: CSARGGTGQIRDTQYF. The CDR3 nucleotides read TGCAGTGCTAGAGGGGGGACAGGGCAAATCAGGGATACGCAGTATTTT.

This clonotype was seen at least ten times. V is TRBV18 and J is TRBJ2-7; D is unclear. This CDR3 is 16 amino acids long. The germline V gene encodes CDR1 KGHSH and CDR2 LQKENI. V shed 3 bases and J shed 3 bases, with 18 bases lying between them. The CDR3 nucleotides are TGTGCCAGCTCACCTAATGCCCGGGCTGGGTACTACGAGCAGTACTTC. This sequence encodes CASSPNARAGYYEQYF.

This clonotype was seen ten or more times. J is TRBJ1-3 and V is TRBV6-5; D unresolved. Germline assignment: CDR1 MNHEY and CDR2 SVGAGI. V was cut by 4 bases and J by 3 bases, with 10 bases left in between. The CDR3 is made up of 14 amino acids. The CDR3 is CASSSSRYGNTIYF. The CDR3 nucleotides are TGTGCCAGCAGTTCCAGCAGATATGGAAACACCATATATTTT.

This clonotype was recorded at least ten times. The rearrangement joins TRBV7-9 to TRBJ2-3; 14 nucleotides agree with TRBD2. The CDR3 is 18 amino acids. Trimming removed 5 bases from V and 0 bases from J; junction bases left unmatched: 7. Germline-derived CDR1 and CDR2 are SEHNR and FQNEAQ (reference sequence). CDR3 sequence: CASSRGLAGVPSTDTQYF. In DNA, the CDR3 is TGTGCCAGCAGCAGGGGACTAGCGGGGGTACCTAGCACAGATACGCAGTATTTT.

This clonotype has a count of ten or more. This chain connects TRBV4-1 to TRBJ2-2; D tentatively reads TRBD1 or TRBD2 (5 bases each). Trimming shortened V by 4 bases and J by 5 bases, and 14 bases separated the two germline ends. Looked up from germline, CDR1 is MGHRA and CDR2 is YSYEKL. The CDR3 has 15 amino acids. In DNA form, the CDR3 reads TGCGCCAGCAGCCCACGGGGCGGGCGGACCGGGGAGCTGTTTTTT. This codes for CASSPRGGRTGELFF.

Within the sample, this clonotype is medium-sized. The chain uses TRBV29-1 and TRBJ2-3; D is possibly TRBD1 or TRBD2 (7 bases each). Germline-derived CDR1 and CDR2 are SQVTM and ANQGSEA. The CDR3 has 14 amino acids. Trimming cost V 7 bases and J 3 bases, with 17 bases left between them. The CDR3 loop is CSAQGGAGTDTQYF. CDR3 nucleotides: TGCAGCGCCCAGGGGGGGGCCGGAACAGATACGCAGTATTTT.

Notes on this clonotype: The CDR3 ends on some other residue instead of the conserved phenylalanine or tryptophan, so this is likely a read error. J is TRBJ2-7 and V is TRBV7-6; a weak D match, TRBD1 (6 bases). The CDR3 runs to 15 residues. Trimming removed 0 bases from V and 1 base from J, with 10 bases in between. Germline values: CDR1 SGHVS, CDR2 FNYEAQ. The CDR3 region is CASSLAPQGSYEQYL. The CDR3 nucleotides are TGTGCCAGCAGCTTAGCGCCACAGGGTTCCTACGAGCAGTACTTA.

This clonotype was seen many times. V usage is TRBV6-2 or TRBV6-3 and J usage is TRBJ1-1, with D possibly TRBD1 on 6 matching bases. The germline V and J ends were trimmed by 5 bases and 4 bases, with 17 bases remaining between them. The CDR3 covers 15 residues. Germline loops: CDR1 MNHEY, CDR2 SVGEGT. CDR3 sequence reads: CASSNVDRPTTEAFF. DNA of the CDR3: TGTGCCAGCAGTAACGTCGACAGGCCGACCACTGAAGCTTTCTTT.

This clonotype was recorded many times. The V gene is TRBV7-2, the J gene TRBJ1-2, with D possibly TRBD1 on 6 matching bases. V lost 0 bases and J lost 6, with 14 bases in between. Germline V gene lookup returns CDR1 SGHTA and CDR2 FQGNSA. This CDR3 has 15 residues. CDR3 DNA: TGTGCCAGCAGCTTAGCTAGTACAGGGAACAATGGCTACACCTTC. It codes for CASSLASTGNNGYTF. The full variable domain, with the rest looked up from reference TRBV7-2 and TRBJ1-2, is GAGVSQSPSNKVTEKGKDVELRCDPISGHTALYWYRQSLGQGLEFLIYFQGNSAPDKSGLPSDRFSAERTGGSVSTLTIQRTQQEDSAVYLCASSLASTGNNGYTFGSGTRLTVV.

This clonotype occurred many times. The chain uses TRBV5-4 and TRBJ2-5, with 8 bases aligning to TRBD2. The CDR3 loop spans 16 amino acids. V was clipped by 5 bases and J by 1 base; unmatched bases: 10. CDR1 SGHNT and CDR2 YYREEE come from the germline V gene (reference sequence). CDR3 in DNA: TGTGCCAGCAGTACCCCCTCGGGGGGGAGCCAAGAGACCCAGTACTTC. It yields the protein CASSTPSGGSQETQYF.

Concerning this clonotype itself: A read error is possible here, since a much larger clone lies one base away. The chain joins TRBV7-9 to TRBJ2-7; 7 nucleotides line up with TRBD2. The V gene end was trimmed by 1 base and the J gene end by 7 bases; junction bases not matched to a gene: 7. Germline CDR1 and CDR2: SEHNR and FQNEAQ (reference sequence). CDR3 length: 14 residues. CDR3 sequence: CASSLVTSPLEQYF. CDR3 DNA sequence: TGTGCCAGCAGCTTAGTGACTAGCCCTTTGGAGCAGTACTTC.

This clonotype was seen a few times. The junction does not match germline at one end; this may be a read error. The chain carries TRBV7-7 and TRBJ2-1; D is uncertain. Germline CDR1 and CDR2: SSHAT and FNYEAQ (reference sequence). The CDR3 has 12 amino acids. This CDR3 reads CASSPGSNEQFF. For the CDR3, the DNA is TGTGCTAGCAGCCCAGGCTCCAATGAGCAGTTCTTC.

This clonotype was recorded many times. The CDR3 is CASSLDTDTQYF. The CDR3 nucleotides are TGTGCCAGCAGTTTGGACACAGATACGCAGTATTTT. The chain has TRBV12-3 or TRBV12-4 and TRBJ2-3; D uncertain. The CDR3 has 12 amino acids. V lost 3 bases to trimming and J lost 2 bases, with 3 bases between them.